This T cell receptor (beta chain) was recovered during a study of blood T cell repertoires in COVID-19. About the research overall: Acute and convalescent COVID-19 specimens originated in the United States, Italy and Spain. PBMCs, B-cell-depleted T cells, or T cells were the source of the cDNA or gDNA that made up the material.

The CDR3 is 14 residues long. Germline lookup yields CDR1 SEHNR and CDR2 FQNEAQ (reference sequence). V lost 2 bases, J lost 1 base, and 8 bases lay in between. In the original processing: Counts of nucleated cells, estimated from reference gene primer amplification, were obtained. TCRdb's copy holds only in-frame clones and misses some; the assay was immunoSEQ multiplex PCR. D and trimming were read from the DNA, whereas the V and J calls and clone size are those reported in that table. Of some 37,000 clones listed, about 90% are singletons. This clonotype was obtained from a woman in her 70s with acute or convalescent COVID-19. The sequenced material came from peripheral blood. The rearrangement links TRBV7-9 to TRBJ2-5; no clear D. In nucleotides, the CDR3 is TGTGCCAGCAGCTTACTTAACAGCCAAGAGACCCAGTACTTC. This translates into CASSLLNSQETQYF. Supplemented by reference TRBV7-9 and TRBJ2-5, the full variable domain reads DTGVSQNPRHKITKRGQNVTFRCDPISEHNRLYWYRQTLGQGPEFLTYFQNEAQLEKSRLLSDRFSAERPKGSFSTLEIQRTEQGDSAMYLCASSLLNSQETQYFGPGTRLLVL.